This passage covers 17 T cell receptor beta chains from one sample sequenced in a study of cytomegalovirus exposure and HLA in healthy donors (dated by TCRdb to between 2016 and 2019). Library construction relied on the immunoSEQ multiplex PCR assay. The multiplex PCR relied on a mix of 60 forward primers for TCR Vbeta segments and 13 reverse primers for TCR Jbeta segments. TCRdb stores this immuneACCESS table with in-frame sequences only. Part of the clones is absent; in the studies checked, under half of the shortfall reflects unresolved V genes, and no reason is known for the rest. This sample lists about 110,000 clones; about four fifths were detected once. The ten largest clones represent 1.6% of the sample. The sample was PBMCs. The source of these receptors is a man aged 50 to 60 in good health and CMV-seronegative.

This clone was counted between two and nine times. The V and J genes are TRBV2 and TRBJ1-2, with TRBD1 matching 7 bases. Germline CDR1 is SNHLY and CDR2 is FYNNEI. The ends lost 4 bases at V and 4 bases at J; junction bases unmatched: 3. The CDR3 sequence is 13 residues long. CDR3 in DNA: TGTGCCAGCAGTGGGGACAGAACCTATGGCTACACCTTC. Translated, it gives CASSGDRTYGYTF.

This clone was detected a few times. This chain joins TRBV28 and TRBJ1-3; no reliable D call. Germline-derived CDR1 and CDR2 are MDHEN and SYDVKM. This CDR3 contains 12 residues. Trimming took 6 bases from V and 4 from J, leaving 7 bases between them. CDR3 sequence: CASRRGGNTIYF. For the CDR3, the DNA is TGTGCCAGCAGGAGAGGGGGAAACACCATATATTTT.

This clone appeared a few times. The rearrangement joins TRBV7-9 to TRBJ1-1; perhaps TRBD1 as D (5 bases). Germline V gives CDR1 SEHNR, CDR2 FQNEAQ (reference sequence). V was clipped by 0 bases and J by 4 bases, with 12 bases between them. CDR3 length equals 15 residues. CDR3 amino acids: CASSLARGGITEAFF. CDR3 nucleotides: TGTGCCAGCAGCTTAGCGAGGGGAGGGATCACTGAAGCTTTCTTT.

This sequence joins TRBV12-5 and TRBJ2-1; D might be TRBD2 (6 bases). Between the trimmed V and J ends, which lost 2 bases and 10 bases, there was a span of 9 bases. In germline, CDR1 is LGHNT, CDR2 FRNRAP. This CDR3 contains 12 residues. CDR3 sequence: CASGLPLAEQFF. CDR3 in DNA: TGTGCTAGTGGTTTGCCTCTAGCGGAGCAGTTCTTC.

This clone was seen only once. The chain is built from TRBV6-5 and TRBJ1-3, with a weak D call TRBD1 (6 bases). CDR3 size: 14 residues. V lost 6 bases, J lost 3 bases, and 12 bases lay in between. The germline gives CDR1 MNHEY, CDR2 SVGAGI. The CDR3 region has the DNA TGTGCCAGCAGACAGGGATTTAGTGGAAACACCATATATTTT. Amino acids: CASRQGFSGNTIYF.

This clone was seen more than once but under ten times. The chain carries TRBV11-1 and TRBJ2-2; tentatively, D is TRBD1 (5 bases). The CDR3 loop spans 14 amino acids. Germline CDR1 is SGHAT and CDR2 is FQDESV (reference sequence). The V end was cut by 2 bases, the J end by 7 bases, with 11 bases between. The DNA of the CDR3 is TGTGCCAGCAGCTTAAGCAGGGCAAGCGGGGAGCTGTTTTTT. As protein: CASSLSRASGELFF. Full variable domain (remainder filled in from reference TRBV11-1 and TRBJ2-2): EAEVAQSPRYKITEKSQAVAFWCDPISGHATLYWYRQILGQGPELLVQFQDESVVDDSQLPKDRFSAERLKGVDSTLKIQPAELGDSAMYLCASSLSRASGELFFGEGSRLTVL.

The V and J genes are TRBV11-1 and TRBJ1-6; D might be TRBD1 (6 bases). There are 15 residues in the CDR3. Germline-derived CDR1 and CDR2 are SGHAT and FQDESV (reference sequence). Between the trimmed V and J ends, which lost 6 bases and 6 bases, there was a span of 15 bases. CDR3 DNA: TGTGCCAGCAGGTTTCGCCGGGACACTAATTCACCCCTCCACTTT. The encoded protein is CASRFRRDTNSPLHF.

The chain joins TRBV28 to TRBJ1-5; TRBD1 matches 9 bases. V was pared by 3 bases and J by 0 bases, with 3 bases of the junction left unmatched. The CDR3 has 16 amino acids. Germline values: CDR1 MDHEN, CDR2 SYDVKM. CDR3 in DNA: TGTGCCAGCAGTTTTTCACAGGGGGCTAGCAATCAGCCCCAGCATTTT. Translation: CASSFSQGASNQPQHF.

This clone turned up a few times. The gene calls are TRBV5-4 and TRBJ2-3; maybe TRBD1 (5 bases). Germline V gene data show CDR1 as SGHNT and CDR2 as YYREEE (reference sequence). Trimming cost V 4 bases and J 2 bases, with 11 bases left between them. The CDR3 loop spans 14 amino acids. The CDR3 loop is CASSLRVSTDTQYF. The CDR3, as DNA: TGTGCCAGCAGCCTCAGGGTTTCCACAGATACGCAGTATTTT.

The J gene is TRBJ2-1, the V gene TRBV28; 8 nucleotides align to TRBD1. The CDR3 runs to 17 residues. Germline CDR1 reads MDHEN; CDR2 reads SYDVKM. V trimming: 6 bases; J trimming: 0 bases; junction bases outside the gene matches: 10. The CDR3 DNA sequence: TGTGCCAGCAGATCTCCGCCAGGGGGCGGCTCCTACAATGAGCAGTTCTTC. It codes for CASRSPPGGGSYNEQFF. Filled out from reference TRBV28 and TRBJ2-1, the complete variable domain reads DVKVTQSSRYLVKRTGEKVFLECVQDMDHENMFWYRQDPGLGLRLIYFSYDVKMKEKGDIPEGYSVSREKKERFSLILESASTNQTSMYLCASRSPPGGGSYNEQFFGPGTRLTVL.

The CDR3, as DNA: TGTGCCAGCAGCTTGGGACAGGGGATCCCTGAAGCTTTCTTT. Its protein product is CASSLGQGIPEAFF. The rearrangement links TRBV5-4 to TRBJ1-1, with 8 bases identical to TRBD1. The CDR3 is made up of 14 amino acids. Germline CDR1 is SGHNT and CDR2 is YYREEE (reference sequence). Trimming at V came to 0 bases and at J to 6 bases, leaving 4 bases not matched to a gene.

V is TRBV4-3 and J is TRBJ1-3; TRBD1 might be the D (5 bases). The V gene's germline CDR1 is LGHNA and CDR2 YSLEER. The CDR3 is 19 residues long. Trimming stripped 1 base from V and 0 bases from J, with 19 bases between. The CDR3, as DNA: TGCGCCAGCAGCCAAGGATACAGGAACCACTATTACTCTGGAAACACCATATATTTT. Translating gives CASSQGYRNHYYSGNTIYF.

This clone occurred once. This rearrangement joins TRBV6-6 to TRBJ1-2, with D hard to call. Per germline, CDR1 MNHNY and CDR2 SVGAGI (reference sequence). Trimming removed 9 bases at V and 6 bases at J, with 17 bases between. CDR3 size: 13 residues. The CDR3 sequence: CASTTGEGHGYTF. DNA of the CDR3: TGTGCCAGTACGACGGGAGAAGGACATGGCTACACCTTC.

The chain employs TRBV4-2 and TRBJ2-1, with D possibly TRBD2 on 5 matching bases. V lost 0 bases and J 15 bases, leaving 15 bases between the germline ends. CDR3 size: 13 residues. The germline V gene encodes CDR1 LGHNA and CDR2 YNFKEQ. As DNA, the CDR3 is TGTGCCAGCAGCCAAGAAATTAGTAGCGCTGGGTTCTTC. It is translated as CASSQEISSAGFF.

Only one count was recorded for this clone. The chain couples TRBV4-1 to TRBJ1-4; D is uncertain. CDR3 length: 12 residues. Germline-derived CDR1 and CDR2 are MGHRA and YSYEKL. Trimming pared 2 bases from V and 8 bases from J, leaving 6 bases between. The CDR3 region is CASSQPYEKLFF. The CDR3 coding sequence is TGCGCCAGCAGCCAACCCTACGAAAAACTGTTTTTT.

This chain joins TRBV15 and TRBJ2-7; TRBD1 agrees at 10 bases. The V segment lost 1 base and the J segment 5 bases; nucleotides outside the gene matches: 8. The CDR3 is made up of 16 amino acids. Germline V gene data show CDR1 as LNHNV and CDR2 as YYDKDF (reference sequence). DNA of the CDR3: TGTGCCACCAGCAGAGCCGGGACAGGGGAGAGAAACGAGCAGTACTTC. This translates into CATSRAGTGERNEQYF. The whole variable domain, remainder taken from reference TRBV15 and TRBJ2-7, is DAMVIQNPRYQVTQFGKPVTLSCSQTLNHNVMYWYQQKSSQAPKLLFHYYDKDFNNEADTPDNFQSRRPNTSFCFLDIRSPGLGDTAMYLCATSRAGTGERNEQYFGPGTRLTVT.

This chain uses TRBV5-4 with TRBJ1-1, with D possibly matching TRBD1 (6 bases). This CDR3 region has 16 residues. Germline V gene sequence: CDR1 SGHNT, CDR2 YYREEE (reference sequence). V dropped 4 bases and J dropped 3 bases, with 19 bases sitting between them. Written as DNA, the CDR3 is TGTGCCAGCAGCACTAACAGGGCGGCAAAAGACACTGAAGCTTTCTTT. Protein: CASSTNRAAKDTEAFF.